The rows below give T cell receptor beta chains drawn from one sample of a study of blood T cell repertoires in COVID-19. Clones were read by immunoSEQ multiplex PCR, and TCRdb kept only the in-frame ones, dropping some. The sample comprises more than 150,000 clones, over 70% of which are singletons, and about an eighth rests with the top ten. The sample consisted of PBMCs or T cells enriched from blood (not recorded which). These receptors came from a man in his fifties or sixties who had been exposed to COVID-19. The conserved cysteine and the conserved F or W are not part of the CDR3 here.

v_gene	j_gene	CDR3aa
TRBV7-6	TRBJ2-7	ASAQDLAGEQY
TRBV19	TRBJ1-3	ASSIDRQSSGNTIY
TRBV24-1	TRBJ2-3	ATSDLQAGPADTQY
TRBV30	TRBJ2-3	AWSAYRGRWSDTQY
TRBV7-3	TRBJ2-7	ASSPSGGSSYEQY
TRBV6-5	TRBJ2-3	ASRPTSGAHLGQY
TRBV7-8	TRBJ2-3	ASSLSGRAADTQY
TRBV5-6	TRBJ1-1	ASSLSGTNRNTEAF
TRBV28	TRBJ1-1	ASSLIREDTEAF
TRBV7-9	TRBJ1-6	ASSLGGTSSYNSPLH
TRBV7-9	TRBJ2-4	ASSSELAKNIQY
TRBV11-2	TRBJ2-5	ASSLALAGGTQETQY
TRBV5-4	TRBJ2-7	ASSSYLSSYEQY
TRBV7-9	TRBJ1-2	ASSRPLGGPGGYT
TRBV28	TRBJ2-2	ASHSTGDTGELF
TRBV2	TRBJ1-2	ASRETAANYGYT
TRBV7-3	TRBJ1-5	ASSLGGQGDQPQH
TRBV7-7	TRBJ2-1	ASSLGTGPNEQF
TRBV6-5	TRBJ2-3	ASRRDIVTDTQY
TRBV5-1	TRBJ2-6	ASSPPGGANVLT
TRBV27	TRBJ1-4	ASSPITDRANEKLF
TRBV30	TRBJ2-1	AWTLRTSSYNEQF
TRBV12-3/TRBV12-4	TRBJ1-2	ASQIGTRFT
TRBV5-1	TRBJ1-2	ASSGGTLYGYT
TRBV24-1	TRBJ2-1	ATSALKEARSYNEQF
TRBV29-1	TRBJ2-3	SVEGGTQY
TRBV19	TRBJ2-1	ASSRGVPDNEQF
TRBV19	TRBJ1-1	ASRGQGIPANTEAF
TRBV30	TRBJ2-7	AWSVRLAASYEQY
TRBV5-1	TRBJ1-6	ASSAGTGKNSPLH
TRBV10-3	TRBJ2-5	AISGWLAGGRQETQY
TRBV4-3	TRBJ1-2	ASSQTGTLGYGYT
TRBV7-9	TRBJ1-1	ASSLDRDTEAF
TRBV3-1/TRBV3-2	TRBJ2-3	ASSQEESSGSSTDTQY
TRBV19	TRBJ2-1	ASSDVAGRDEQF
TRBV25-1	TRBJ1-1	ASRLFSEAF
TRBV5-3	TRBJ2-7	ARSWGDFSYEQY
TRBV5-6	TRBJ1-2	ASSLDSYGYT
TRBV12-3/TRBV12-4	TRBJ2-7	ASSLIVLEQY
TRBV18	TRBJ2-7	ASSPDTYLYEQY
TRBV6-1	TRBJ2-3	ASSDASGSVDTQY
TRBV4-2	TRBJ2-2	ASSGGEASGRLSTGELF
TRBV7-9	TRBJ1-6	ASSPNVEGSPLH
TRBV10-2	TRBJ2-1	ASRGRLAQASSYNEQF
TRBV21-1	TRBJ2-7	ASGILQGGRKYEQY
TRBV30	TRBJ1-1	AWSRDSNTEAF
TRBV24-1	TRBJ2-1	ATASPAQSSYNEQF
TRBV30	TRBJ1-2	AWNPGQPSGYT
TRBV10-3	TRBJ2-1	AMAPQGAGSYNEQF
TRBV5-1	TRBJ2-7	ASSIRDSTLGQY
TRBV5-1	TRBJ1-4	ASSQGRTTNEKLF